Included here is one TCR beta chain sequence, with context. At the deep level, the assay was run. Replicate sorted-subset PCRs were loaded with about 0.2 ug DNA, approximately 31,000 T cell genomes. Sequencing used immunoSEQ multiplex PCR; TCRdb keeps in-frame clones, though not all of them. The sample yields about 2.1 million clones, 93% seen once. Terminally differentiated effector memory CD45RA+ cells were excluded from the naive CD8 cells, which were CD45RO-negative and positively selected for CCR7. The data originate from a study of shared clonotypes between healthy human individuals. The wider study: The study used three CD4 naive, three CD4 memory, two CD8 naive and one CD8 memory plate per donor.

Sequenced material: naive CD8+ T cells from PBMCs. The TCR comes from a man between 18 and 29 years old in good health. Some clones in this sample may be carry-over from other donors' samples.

CDR3 sequence reads: CASSFPGGSRQPQHF. Written as DNA, the CDR3 is TGTGCCAGCAGCTTCCCAGGTGGGTCTCGGCAGCCCCAGCATTTT. This sequence joins TRBV5-8 and TRBJ1-5; D uncertain. Germline values: CDR1 SGHTS, CDR2 YDEGEE. The CDR3 is made up of 15 amino acids. Trimming pared 2 bases from V and 7 bases from J, leaving 16 bases between.